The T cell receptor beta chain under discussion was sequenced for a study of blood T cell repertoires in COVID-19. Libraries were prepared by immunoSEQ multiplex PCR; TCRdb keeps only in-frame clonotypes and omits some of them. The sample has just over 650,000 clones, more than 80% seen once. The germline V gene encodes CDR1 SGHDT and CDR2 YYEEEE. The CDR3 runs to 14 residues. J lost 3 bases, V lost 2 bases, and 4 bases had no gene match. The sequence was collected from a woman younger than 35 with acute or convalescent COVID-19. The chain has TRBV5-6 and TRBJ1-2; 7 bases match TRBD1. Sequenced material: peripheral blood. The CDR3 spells CASSFGDSDYGYTF. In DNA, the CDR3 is TGTGCCAGCAGCTTCGGGGACAGTGACTATGGCTACACCTTC.